The rows below give T cell receptor beta chains drawn from one sample of a study of post-analysis software for immune sequencing data. TCRdb recomputed calls from the PCR reads with MiXCR, one row per CDR3 protein. The table lists roughly 410,000 distinct CDR3 sequences, approximately 38% of them singletons. The sequenced sample consisted of blood. These receptors were obtained from a girl aged 5 to 17 with multiple sclerosis. CDR3s include the opening cysteine and the closing phenylalanine or tryptophan. Each record gives: V gene, J gene, D gene, clone size, CDR3 protein, CDR3 DNA. A D gene is named only where the DNA matches it firmly. Size tells how often a clone was seen (once, few, many) or the class of an expanded clone, and some rows leave it out.

v_call: TRBV11-2; j_call: TRBJ2-7; d_call: NA; clone_size: NA; cdr3_aa: CASSSLGLPQYF; cdr3_nt: TGTGCCAGCAGCTCCTTAGGCCTCCCGCAGTACTTC
v_call: TRBV6-6; j_call: TRBJ1-1; d_call: NA; clone_size: NA; cdr3_aa: CASNTMNTEAFF; cdr3_nt: TGTGCCAGCAATACGATGAACACTGAAGCTTTCTTT
v_call: TRBV12-3/TRBV12-4; j_call: TRBJ1-2; d_call: NA; clone_size: NA; cdr3_aa: CASSFSSPNYGYTF; cdr3_nt: TGTGCCAGCAGTTTTAGCAGCCCTAACTATGGCTACACCTTC
v_call: TRBV19; j_call: TRBJ2-6; d_call: NA; clone_size: NA; cdr3_aa: CASSEASGANVLTF; cdr3_nt: TGTGCCAGTAGTGAGGCCTCTGGGGCCAACGTCCTGACTTTC
v_call: TRBV6-6; j_call: TRBJ2-7; d_call: TRBD1; clone_size: few; cdr3_aa: CASSFPTGAVYEQYF; cdr3_nt: TGTGCCAGCAGTTTCCCGACAGGGGCAGTATACGAGCAGTACTTC
v_call: TRBV4-1; j_call: TRBJ2-5; d_call: NA; clone_size: NA; cdr3_aa: CASSQDLAVQGETQYF; cdr3_nt: TGCGCCAGCAGCCAAGATCTGGCAGTTCAGGGAGAGACCCAGTACTTC
v_call: TRBV27; j_call: TRBJ2-1; d_call: NA; clone_size: once; cdr3_aa: CASGGLHINNEQFF; cdr3_nt: TGTGCCAGCGGCGGCTTACACATCAACAATGAGCAGTTCTTC
v_call: TRBV5-6; j_call: TRBJ1-5; d_call: TRBD1; clone_size: NA; cdr3_aa: CASSVRGHSNQPQHF; cdr3_nt: TGTGCCAGCAGCGTGAGGGGGCATAGCAATCAGCCCCAGCATTTT
v_call: TRBV28; j_call: TRBJ1-4; d_call: NA; clone_size: NA; cdr3_aa: CASSAPPGSRSNEKLFF; cdr3_nt: TGTGCCAGCAGTGCGCCCCCAGGGTCTCGGAGTAATGAAAAACTGTTTTTT
v_call: TRBV10-3; j_call: TRBJ2-7; d_call: NA; clone_size: few; cdr3_aa: CAISEGPSSYEQYF; cdr3_nt: TGTGCCATCAGTGAAGGGCCCAGTAGCTACGAGCAGTACTTC
v_call: TRBV5-4; j_call: TRBJ2-1; d_call: TRBD2; clone_size: NA; cdr3_aa: CASSSGLGGNEQFF; cdr3_nt: TGTGCCAGCAGCTCAGGACTAGGAGGGAATGAGCAGTTCTTC
v_call: TRBV2; j_call: TRBJ2-5; d_call: NA; clone_size: NA; cdr3_aa: CASSDGDREETQYF; cdr3_nt: TGTGCCAGCAGTGACGGGGATCGGGAAGAGACCCAGTACTTC
v_call: TRBV12-3/TRBV12-4; j_call: TRBJ2-1; d_call: NA; clone_size: few; cdr3_aa: CASSFDGSTNEQFF; cdr3_nt: TGTGCCAGCAGTTTCGATGGGTCAACCAATGAGCAGTTCTTC
v_call: TRBV20-1; j_call: TRBJ2-7; d_call: NA; clone_size: few; cdr3_aa: CSARDRRTSSYEQYF; cdr3_nt: TGCAGTGCTAGAGATCGGCGGACATCCTCCTACGAGCAGTACTTC
v_call: TRBV25-1; j_call: TRBJ2-5; d_call: NA; clone_size: few; cdr3_aa: CASSEKRLRSSQRETQYF; cdr3_nt: TGTGCCAGCAGTGAAAAGCGCCTTCGGTCGTCTCAACGAGAGACCCAGTACTTC
v_call: TRBV6-2/TRBV6-3; j_call: TRBJ1-1; d_call: NA; clone_size: few; cdr3_aa: CASSFIDRDLPGAFF; cdr3_nt: TGTGCCAGCAGTTTTATCGACCGGGACCTCCCGGGAGCTTTCTTT
v_call: TRBV20-1; j_call: TRBJ2-5; d_call: NA; clone_size: few; cdr3_aa: CSALAGASLKQYF; cdr3_nt: TGCAGTGCCTTGGCGGGGGCCTCCCTGAAGCAGTACTTC
v_call: TRBV5-1; j_call: TRBJ2-7; d_call: TRBD1; clone_size: few; cdr3_aa: CASSSGQSLYEQYF; cdr3_nt: TGCGCCAGCAGCTCGGGACAGTCCCTCTACGAGCAGTACTTC
v_call: TRBV27; j_call: TRBJ2-4; d_call: NA; clone_size: few; cdr3_aa: CASSSGIENIQYF; cdr3_nt: TGTGCCAGCAGTTCAGGGATCGAAAACATTCAGTACTTC
v_call: TRBV5-1; j_call: TRBJ1-1; d_call: TRBD1; clone_size: NA; cdr3_aa: CASSSRRMRQGLLLNTEAFF; cdr3_nt: TGCGCCAGCAGCTCCCGTAGGATGAGACAGGGATTACTACTGAACACTGAAGCTTTCTTT
v_call: TRBV7-2; j_call: TRBJ1-2; d_call: NA; clone_size: NA; cdr3_aa: CASTVSRGGGYGYTF; cdr3_nt: TGTGCCAGCACAGTATCTCGGGGGGGCGGTTATGGCTACACCTTC
v_call: TRBV6-5; j_call: TRBJ1-2; d_call: TRBD1; clone_size: NA; cdr3_aa: CASSSHYRGRTYGYTF; cdr3_nt: TGTGCCAGCAGTTCTCATTACAGGGGGCGAACTTATGGCTACACCTTC
v_call: TRBV3-1; j_call: TRBJ1-1; d_call: NA; clone_size: NA; cdr3_aa: CASSQDGGGDTEAFF; cdr3_nt: TGTGCCAGCAGCCAAGATGGCGGGGGTGACACTGAAGCTTTCTTT
v_call: TRBV6-5; j_call: TRBJ1-2; d_call: NA; clone_size: many; cdr3_aa: CASSSGLNYGYTF; cdr3_nt: TGTGCCAGCAGCTCCGGCCTCAACTATGGCTACACCTTC
v_call: TRBV4-2; j_call: TRBJ2-5; d_call: TRBD1; clone_size: NA; cdr3_aa: CASSQEDGTVKETQYF; cdr3_nt: TGTGCCAGCAGCCAAGAAGACGGGACAGTGAAAGAGACCCAGTACTTC
v_call: TRBV12-3/TRBV12-4; j_call: TRBJ2-1; d_call: NA; clone_size: once; cdr3_aa: CASTGPRGVGNEQFF; cdr3_nt: TGTGCCAGCACGGGACCCAGGGGGGTTGGGAATGAGCAGTTCTTC
v_call: TRBV7-2; j_call: TRBJ1-2; d_call: NA; clone_size: many; cdr3_aa: CASSPNGGGNYGYTF; cdr3_nt: TGTGCCAGCAGCCCGAACGGGGGCGGAAACTATGGCTACACCTTC
v_call: TRBV7-3; j_call: TRBJ2-7; d_call: NA; clone_size: few; cdr3_aa: CASSLTPGREQYF; cdr3_nt: TGTGCCAGCAGCTTAACGCCAGGGAGGGAGCAGTACTTC
v_call: TRBV20-1; j_call: TRBJ1-4; d_call: TRBD1; clone_size: NA; cdr3_aa: CSASRGRVEKLFF; cdr3_nt: TGCAGTGCTAGCAGGGGGCGAGTTGAAAAACTGTTTTTT